This T cell receptor beta chain is drawn from a study of shared clonotypes between healthy human individuals (dated by TCRdb to the early 2020s). Some background on the complete study: The cohort comprised a couple of women and a few men aged 18 to 49 years. Between about 0.9 and 10 billion PBMCs per donor were obtained by leukapheresis. For each donor, CD4 naive and CD4 memory were each given three plates, CD8 naive was given two plates, and CD8 memory was given one plate. Different laboratories and diverse techniques were used to prepare libraries and sequence TCR repertoires, to increase sequencing depth and limit assay-specific biases. To estimate repertoire size and how much clonotypes are shared between individuals, the study performed deep sequencing of blood TCR repertoires from roughly five healthy adults. Points the paper makes about the study in general: Rarefaction of sorted-subset datasets indicated incomplete sequencing despite the large sequencing depth. Sharing across four donors was observed for around 4.8% of naive CD4, 3% to 3.5% of naive CD8, 2.3% of memory CD4, and less than 0.45% of memory CD8 clonotypes. Sampling was limited to blood, and TCR repertoires in tissue likely differ from TCR repertoires in blood. Naive subsets generally had larger estimated clonotype richness than memory subsets. Because the study included a small number of donors, the genetic and exposure-history diversity represented was limited. Clonotypes shared by all four sorted-subset donors showed higher generation probabilities than non-shared clonotypes. Pairwise subsampling indicated that sequencing depth was expected to affect the degree of clonotype sharing among donors.

The donors were healthy, HIV-negative adults who had no recently reported acute infections or vaccinations. Every donor was a Caucasian adult living in Nashville, Tennessee, USA. CD8 memory samples combined magnetically selected CD45RO+ cells with CCR7-negative CD45RA+ effector memory (TemRA) cells. Blood was collected by leukapheresis, and PBMCs were isolated by Ficoll-Histopaque density gradient centrifugation and then cryopreserved in liquid nitrogen vapor phase. Analytical flow cytometry was used to check the purity and quantity of every magnetically sorted T cell population. Genomic DNA was isolated from every sorted fraction and measured by UV absorbance on a Nanodrop 2000c. TCR CDR3 regions were amplified from genomic DNA by multiplex PCR using the deep immunoSEQ assay. Extracted genomic DNA from each cell subset was distributed evenly across all wells of several immunoSEQ 96-well plates, and each plate was treated as a replicate. For sorted subsets, each replicate PCR was loaded with 200 ng genomic DNA, equivalent to approximately 33,000 T cell genomes. The purified libraries were quantified using a Qubit 3.0 fluorometer, sized with a Bioanalyzer 2100, and then quantified again using the KAPA Library Quantification kit. A separate single-read 150-cycle Illumina NextSeq 550 flow cell was used to sequence each immunoSEQ 96-well plate. Turning to the authors' computational methods: Because the immunoSEQ output held only junctional sequences and lacked quality scores, the filtering could not match the filtering applied to full-length reads. To assign V/J genes and CDR3, sequences were annotated against IMGT germline references using PyIR, a Python wrapper for IgBLAST v1.9. Reads were filtered out if the reads had weak V/J assignments (E-value above 1e-6), no CDR3, stop codons, out-of-frame junctions, or ambiguous translated residues. V3J clonotypes were defined as sequences sharing the same inferred V gene, J gene, and CDR3 amino acid sequence. Percentage overlap between repertoires was calculated by dividing the number of shared unique clonotypes by the size of the smaller repertoire. Three approaches were used to assess repertoire richness: RTK rarefaction, the Chao1 estimator, and Recon v2.1 estimates of unobserved clonotypes. Generation probabilities were computed with OLGA for all TCRbeta clonotypes obtained by the gDNA method from four donors. In TCRdb, the immuneACCESS table is reduced to in-frame sequences with V and J assigned. These tables do not hold every clone; where another copy was compared, an unresolved V gene accounts for under half, and the others remain unexplained. The V and J calls and the clone size are those of that table, but D and trimming were determined from the DNA. The table for this sample lists about 110,000 clones; roughly two thirds of them were counted only once. Approximately 25% of the sample comes from the top ten.

Notes on this clone: Its antigen is currently not known. Per-base quality was not reported, and no clone a single base away is much larger than it.

V trim: 6 bases; J trim: 2 bases; unmatched bases: 6. The CDR3 goes from the cysteine to the phenylalanine over 16 residues. Just CDR3 DNA is preserved here, 48 bases in frame from base 1. CDR1 and CDR2 are drawn from the germline V gene: MDHEN, SYDVKM. Source material: memory CD8+ T cells sorted from blood. Taken with the paper, the label for cell subset or site translates to: CD45RO+ cells pooled with CCR7-negative TemRA cells. Here the chain combines TRBV28 and TRBJ2-3; 12 nucleotides in the junction match TRBD2. The receptor comes from a woman in her thirties in good health. CDR3 sequence: CASSASGRALTDTQYF. At the DNA level, the sequence is TGTGCCAGCAGCGCTAGCGGGAGGGCCCTCACAGATACGCAGTATTTT.